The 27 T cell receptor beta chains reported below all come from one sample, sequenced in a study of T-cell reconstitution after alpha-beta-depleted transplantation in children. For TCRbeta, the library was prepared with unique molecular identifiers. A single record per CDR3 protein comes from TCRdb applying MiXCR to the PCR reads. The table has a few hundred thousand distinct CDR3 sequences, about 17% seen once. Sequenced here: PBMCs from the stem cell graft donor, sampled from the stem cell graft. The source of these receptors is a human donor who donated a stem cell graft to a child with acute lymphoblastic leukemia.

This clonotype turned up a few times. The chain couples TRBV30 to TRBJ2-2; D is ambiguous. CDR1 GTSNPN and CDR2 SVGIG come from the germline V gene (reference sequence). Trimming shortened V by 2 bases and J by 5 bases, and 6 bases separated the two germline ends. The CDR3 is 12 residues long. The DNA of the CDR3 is TGTGCCTGGAGTCGGGCTACCGGGGAGCTGTTTTTT. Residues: CAWSRATGELFF.

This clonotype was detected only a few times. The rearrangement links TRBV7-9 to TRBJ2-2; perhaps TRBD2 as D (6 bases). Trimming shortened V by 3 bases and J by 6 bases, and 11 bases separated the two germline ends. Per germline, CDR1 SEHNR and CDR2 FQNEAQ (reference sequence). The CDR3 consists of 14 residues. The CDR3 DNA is TGTGCCAGCAGCTTGTCGGGAGCCCCCGGGGAGCTGTTTTTT. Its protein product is CASSLSGAPGELFF.

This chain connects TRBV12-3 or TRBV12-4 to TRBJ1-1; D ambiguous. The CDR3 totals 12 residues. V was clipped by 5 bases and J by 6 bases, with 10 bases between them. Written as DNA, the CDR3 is TGTGCCAGCAGTGAGCCTTGGGCTGAAGCTTTCTTT. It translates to CASSEPWAEAFF.

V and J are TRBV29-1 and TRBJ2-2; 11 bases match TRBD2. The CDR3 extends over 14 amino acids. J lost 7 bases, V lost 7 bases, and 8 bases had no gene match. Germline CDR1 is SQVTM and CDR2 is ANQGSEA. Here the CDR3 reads CSALLAGGLGELFF. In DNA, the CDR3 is TGCAGCGCTTTGCTAGCGGGAGGACTCGGGGAGCTGTTTTTT.

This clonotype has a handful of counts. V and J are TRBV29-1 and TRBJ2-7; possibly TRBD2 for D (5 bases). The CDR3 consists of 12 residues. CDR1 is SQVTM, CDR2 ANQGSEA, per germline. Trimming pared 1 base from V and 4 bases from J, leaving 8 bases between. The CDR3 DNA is TGCAGCGTTGAAGGGGAGTCTTACGAGCAGTACTTC. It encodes CSVEGESYEQYF.

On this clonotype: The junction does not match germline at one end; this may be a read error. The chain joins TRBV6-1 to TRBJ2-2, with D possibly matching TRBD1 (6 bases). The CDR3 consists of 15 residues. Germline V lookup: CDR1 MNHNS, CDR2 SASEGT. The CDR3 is CASSDVQGSTGEPFF. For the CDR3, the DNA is TGTGCCAGCAGTGATGTACAGGGCTCCACCGGGGAGCCGTTTTTT.

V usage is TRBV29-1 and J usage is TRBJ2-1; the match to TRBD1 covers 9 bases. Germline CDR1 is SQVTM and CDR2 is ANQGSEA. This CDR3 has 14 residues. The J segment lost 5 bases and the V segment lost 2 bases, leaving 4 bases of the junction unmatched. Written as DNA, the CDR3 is TGCAGCGTTGAAACGACAGGGGGGGACAATGAGCAGTTCTTC. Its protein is CSVETTGGDNEQFF.

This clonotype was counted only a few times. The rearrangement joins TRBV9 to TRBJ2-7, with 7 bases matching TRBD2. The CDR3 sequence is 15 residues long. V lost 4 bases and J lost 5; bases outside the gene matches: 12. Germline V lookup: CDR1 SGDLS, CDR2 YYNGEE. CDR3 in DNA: TGTGCCAGCAGCTCTCTGCAGGGAGGGCCGAACGAGCAGTACTTC. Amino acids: CASSSLQGGPNEQYF.

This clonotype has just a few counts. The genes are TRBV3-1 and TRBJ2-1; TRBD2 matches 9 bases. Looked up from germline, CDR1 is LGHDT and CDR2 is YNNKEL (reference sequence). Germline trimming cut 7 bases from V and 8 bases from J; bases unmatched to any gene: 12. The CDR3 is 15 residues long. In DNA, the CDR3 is TGTGCCAGCAACTTAGCGGGAGTGAAGGGAGATGAGCAGTTCTTC. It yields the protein CASNLAGVKGDEQFF.

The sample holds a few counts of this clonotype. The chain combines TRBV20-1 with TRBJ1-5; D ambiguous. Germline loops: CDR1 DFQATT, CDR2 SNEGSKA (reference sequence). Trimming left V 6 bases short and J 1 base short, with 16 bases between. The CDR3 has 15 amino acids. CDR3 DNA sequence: TGCAGTGCGCAGTTCGAGATTTGGAGCAATCAGCCCCAGCATTTT. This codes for CSAQFEIWSNQPQHF.

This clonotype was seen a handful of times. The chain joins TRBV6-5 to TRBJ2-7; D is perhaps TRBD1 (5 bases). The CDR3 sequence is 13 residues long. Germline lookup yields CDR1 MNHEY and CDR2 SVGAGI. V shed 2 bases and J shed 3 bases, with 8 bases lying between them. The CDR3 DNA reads TGTGCCAGCAGTTACCTCCAGGGCTACGAGCAGTACTTC. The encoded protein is CASSYLQGYEQYF.

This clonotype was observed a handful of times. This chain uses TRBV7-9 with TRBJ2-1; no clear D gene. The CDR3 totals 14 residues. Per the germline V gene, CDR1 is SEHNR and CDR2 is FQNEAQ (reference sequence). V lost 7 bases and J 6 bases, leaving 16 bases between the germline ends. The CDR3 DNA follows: TGTGCCAGCATCCCGAGAACGCTTCTCAATGAGCAGTTCTTC. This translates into CASIPRTLLNEQFF.

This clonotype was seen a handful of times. CDR3 bases: TGCAGCGTTGAGGGACAGGCGGGTGGTGATACGCAGTATTTT. This encodes CSVEGQAGGDTQYF. The V call is TRBV29-1, the J call TRBJ2-3; 8 nucleotides align to TRBD1. CDR3 length: 14 residues. CDR1 and CDR2 from the germline V gene are SQVTM and ANQGSEA. V was clipped by 3 bases and J by 6 bases; unmatched bases: 8.

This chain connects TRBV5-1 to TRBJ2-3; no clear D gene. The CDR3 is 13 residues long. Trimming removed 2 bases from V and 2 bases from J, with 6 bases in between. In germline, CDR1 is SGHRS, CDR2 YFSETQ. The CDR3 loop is CASSFTDTDTQYF. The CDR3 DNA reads TGCGCCAGCAGCTTCACGGACACAGATACGCAGTATTTT. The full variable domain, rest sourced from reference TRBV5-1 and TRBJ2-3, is KAGVTQTPRYLIKTRGQQVTLSCSPISGHRSVSWYQQTPGQGLQFLFEYFSETQRNKGNFPGRFSGRQFSNSRSEMNVSTLELGDSALYLCASSFTDTDTQYFGPGTRLTVL.

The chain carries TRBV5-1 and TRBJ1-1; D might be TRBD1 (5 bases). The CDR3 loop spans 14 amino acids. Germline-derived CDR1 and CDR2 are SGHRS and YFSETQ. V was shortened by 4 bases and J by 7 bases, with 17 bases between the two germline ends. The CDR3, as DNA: TGCGCCAGCAGCGGTACAGGTCGGGTGGTTGAAGCTTTCTTT. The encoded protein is CASSGTGRVVEAFF.

CDR3 residues: CATSSGSYSGANVLTF. CDR3 coding DNA: TGTGCCACCAGCAGTGGTTCCTACTCTGGGGCCAACGTCCTGACTTTC. The rearrangement links TRBV15 to TRBJ2-6; D call uncertain. Trimming removed 3 bases from V and 0 bases from J, with 9 bases in between. The CDR3 has 16 amino acids. Germline lookup yields CDR1 LNHNV and CDR2 YYDKDF (reference sequence). Full variable domain (remainder filled in from reference TRBV15 and TRBJ2-6): DAMVIQNPRYQVTQFGKPVTLSCSQTLNHNVMYWYQQKSSQAPKLLFHYYDKDFNNEADTPDNFQSRRPNTSFCFLDIRSPGLGDTAMYLCATSSGSYSGANVLTFGAGSRLTVL.

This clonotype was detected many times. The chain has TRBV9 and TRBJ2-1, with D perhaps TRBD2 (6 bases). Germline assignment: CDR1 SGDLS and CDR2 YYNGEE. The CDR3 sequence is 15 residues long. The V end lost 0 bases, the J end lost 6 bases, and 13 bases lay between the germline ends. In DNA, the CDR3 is TGTGCCAGCAGCGTAGAAGGGGACTCAGGCAATGAGCAGTTCTTC. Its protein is CASSVEGDSGNEQFF. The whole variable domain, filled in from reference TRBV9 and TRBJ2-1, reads DSGVTQTPKHLITATGQRVTLRCSPRSGDLSVYWYQQSLDQGLQFLIQYYNGEERAKGNILERFSAQQFPDLHSELNLSSLELGDSALYFCASSVEGDSGNEQFFGPGTRLTVL.

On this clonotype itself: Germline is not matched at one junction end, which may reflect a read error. The CDR3 nucleotides are TGTGCCAGCAGCTTCACTATCAATGTGCAGTTCTTC. Its protein is CASSFTINVQFF. The gene calls are TRBV11-2 and TRBJ2-1, with D hard to call. The CDR3 totals 12 residues. CDR1 SGHAT and CDR2 FQNNGV come from the germline V gene.

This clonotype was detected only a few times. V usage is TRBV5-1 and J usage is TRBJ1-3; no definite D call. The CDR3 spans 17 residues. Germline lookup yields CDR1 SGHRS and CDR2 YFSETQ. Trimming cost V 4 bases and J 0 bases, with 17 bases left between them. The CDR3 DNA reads TGCGCCAGCAGCATCAATCTGCGGATCAGCTCTGGAAACACCATATATTTT. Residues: CASSINLRISSGNTIYF.

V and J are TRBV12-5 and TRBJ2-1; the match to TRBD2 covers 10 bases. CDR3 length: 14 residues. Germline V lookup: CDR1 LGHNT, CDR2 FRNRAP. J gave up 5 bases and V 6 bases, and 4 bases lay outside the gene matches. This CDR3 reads CASGRAGGDNEQFF. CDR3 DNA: TGTGCTAGTGGCCGAGCGGGAGGGGACAATGAGCAGTTCTTC. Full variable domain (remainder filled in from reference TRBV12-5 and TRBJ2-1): DARVTQTPRHKVTEMGQEVTMRCQPILGHNTVFWYRQTMMQGLELLAYFRNRAPLDDSGMPKDRFSAEMPDATLATLKIQPSEPRDSAVYFCASGRAGGDNEQFFGPGTRLTVL.

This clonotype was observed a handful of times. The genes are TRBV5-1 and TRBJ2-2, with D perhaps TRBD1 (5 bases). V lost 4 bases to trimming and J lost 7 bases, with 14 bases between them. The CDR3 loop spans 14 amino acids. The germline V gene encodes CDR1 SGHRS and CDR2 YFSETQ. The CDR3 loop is CASSAQQVNGELFF. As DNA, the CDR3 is TGCGCCAGCAGCGCACAACAGGTTAACGGGGAGCTGTTTTTT.

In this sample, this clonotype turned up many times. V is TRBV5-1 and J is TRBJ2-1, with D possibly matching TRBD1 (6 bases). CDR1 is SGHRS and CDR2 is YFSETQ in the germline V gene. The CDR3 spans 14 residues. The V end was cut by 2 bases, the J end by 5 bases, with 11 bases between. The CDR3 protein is CASSFQGINNEQFF. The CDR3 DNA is TGCGCCAGCAGCTTCCAGGGGATTAACAATGAGCAGTTCTTC.

CDR3 DNA sequence: TGTGCCTGGAGTCGGGCAGGCAAAGGCTACACCTTC. This sequence encodes CAWSRAGKGYTF. The J gene is TRBJ1-2, the V gene TRBV30; D unclear. Germline V gene data show CDR1 as GTSNPN and CDR2 as SVGIG (reference sequence). The CDR3 contains 12 residues. The V and J ends lost 2 bases and 8 bases respectively, with 12 bases between them. The full variable domain, rest sourced from reference TRBV30 and TRBJ1-2, is SQTIHQWPATLVQPVGSPLSLECTVEGTSNPNLYWYRQAAGRGLQLLFYSVGIGQISSEVPQNLSASRPQDRQFILSSKKLLLSDSGFYLCAWSRAGKGYTFGSGTRLTVV.

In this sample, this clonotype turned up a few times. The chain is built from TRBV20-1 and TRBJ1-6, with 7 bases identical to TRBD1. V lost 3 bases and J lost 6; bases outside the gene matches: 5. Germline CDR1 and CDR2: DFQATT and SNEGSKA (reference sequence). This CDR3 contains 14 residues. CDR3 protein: CSARVGQRNSPLHF. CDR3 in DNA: TGCAGTGCTAGGGTGGGACAGCGTAATTCACCCCTCCACTTT.

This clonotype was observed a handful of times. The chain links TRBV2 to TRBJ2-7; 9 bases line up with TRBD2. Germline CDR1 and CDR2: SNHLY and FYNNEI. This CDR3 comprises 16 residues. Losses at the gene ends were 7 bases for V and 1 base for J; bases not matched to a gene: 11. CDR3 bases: TGTGCCAGCATTTTCCTGACTAGCGGCCAATCCTACGAGCAGTACTTC. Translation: CASIFLTSGQSYEQYF.

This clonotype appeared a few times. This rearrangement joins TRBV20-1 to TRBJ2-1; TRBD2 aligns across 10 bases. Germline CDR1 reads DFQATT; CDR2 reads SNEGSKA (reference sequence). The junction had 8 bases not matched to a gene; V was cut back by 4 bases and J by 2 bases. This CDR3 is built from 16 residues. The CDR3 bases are TGCAGTGCTACCGGAGTGAGCGGGAGGGCCTACAATGAGCAGTTCTTC. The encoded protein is CSATGVSGRAYNEQFF.

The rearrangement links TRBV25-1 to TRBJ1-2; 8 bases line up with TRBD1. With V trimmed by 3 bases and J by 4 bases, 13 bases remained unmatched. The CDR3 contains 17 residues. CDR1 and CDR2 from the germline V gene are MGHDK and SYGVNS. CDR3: CASSDFGQGGGGYGYTF. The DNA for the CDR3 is TGTGCCAGCAGTGACTTCGGACAGGGAGGGGGAGGCTATGGCTACACCTTC.